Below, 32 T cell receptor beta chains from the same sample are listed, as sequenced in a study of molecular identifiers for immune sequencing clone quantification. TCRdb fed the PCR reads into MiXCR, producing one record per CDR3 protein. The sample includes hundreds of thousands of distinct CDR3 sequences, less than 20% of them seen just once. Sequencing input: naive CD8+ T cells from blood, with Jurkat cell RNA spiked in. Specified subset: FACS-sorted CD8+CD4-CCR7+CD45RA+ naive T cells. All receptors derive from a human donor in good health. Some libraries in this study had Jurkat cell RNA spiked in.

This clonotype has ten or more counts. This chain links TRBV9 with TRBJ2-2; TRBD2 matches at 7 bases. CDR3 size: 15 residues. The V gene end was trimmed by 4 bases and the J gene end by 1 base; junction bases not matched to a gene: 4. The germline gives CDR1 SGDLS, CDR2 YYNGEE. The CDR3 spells CASSPQRENTGELFF. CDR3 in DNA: TGTGCCAGCAGCCCCCAGCGGGAGAACACCGGGGAGCTGTTTTTT.

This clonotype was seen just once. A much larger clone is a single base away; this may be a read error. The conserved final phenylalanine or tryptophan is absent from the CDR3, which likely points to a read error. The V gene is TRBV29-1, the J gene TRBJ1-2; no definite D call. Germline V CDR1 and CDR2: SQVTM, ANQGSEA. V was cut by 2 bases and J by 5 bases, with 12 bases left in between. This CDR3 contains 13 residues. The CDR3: CSVEYLGRYGYTL. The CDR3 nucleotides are TGCAGCGTTGAATATCTAGGGAGATATGGCTACACCCTC.

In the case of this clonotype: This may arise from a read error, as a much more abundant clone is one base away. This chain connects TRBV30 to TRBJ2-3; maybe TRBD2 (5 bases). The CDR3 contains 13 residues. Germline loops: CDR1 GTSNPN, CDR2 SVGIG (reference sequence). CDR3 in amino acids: CAWSVLGRDTRYF. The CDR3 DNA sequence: TGTGCCTGGAGTGTACTAGGGAGAGATACGCGGTATTTT.

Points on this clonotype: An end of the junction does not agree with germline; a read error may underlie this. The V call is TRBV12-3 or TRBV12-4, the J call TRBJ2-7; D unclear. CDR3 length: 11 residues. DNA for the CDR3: TGTGCCAGCAGTTTGGGAAACGAGCTGTACTTC. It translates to CASSLGNELYF.

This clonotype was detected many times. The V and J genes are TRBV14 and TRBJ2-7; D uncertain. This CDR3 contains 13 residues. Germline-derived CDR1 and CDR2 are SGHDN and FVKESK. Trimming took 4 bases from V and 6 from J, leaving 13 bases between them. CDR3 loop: CASSPHPVSEQYF. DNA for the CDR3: TGTGCCAGCAGCCCGCATCCGGTTTCCGAGCAGTACTTC.

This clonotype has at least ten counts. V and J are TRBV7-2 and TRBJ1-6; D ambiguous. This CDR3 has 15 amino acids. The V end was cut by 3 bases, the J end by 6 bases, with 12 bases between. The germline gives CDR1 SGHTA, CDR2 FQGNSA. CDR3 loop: CASSLGWGVNSPLHF. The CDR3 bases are TGTGCCAGCAGCTTGGGGTGGGGAGTTAATTCACCCCTCCACTTT.

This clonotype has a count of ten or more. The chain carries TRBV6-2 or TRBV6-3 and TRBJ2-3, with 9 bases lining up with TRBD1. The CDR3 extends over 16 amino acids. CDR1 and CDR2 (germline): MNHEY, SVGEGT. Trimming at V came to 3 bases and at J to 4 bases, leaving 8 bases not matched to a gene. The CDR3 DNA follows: TGTGCCAGCAGTTATCTTCGGGACAGGGTGCCAGATACGCAGTATTTT. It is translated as CASSYLRDRVPDTQYF.

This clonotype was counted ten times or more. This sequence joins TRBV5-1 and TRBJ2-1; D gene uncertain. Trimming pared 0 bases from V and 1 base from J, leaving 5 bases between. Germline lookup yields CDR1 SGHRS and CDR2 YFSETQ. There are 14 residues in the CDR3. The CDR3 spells CASSLEGSYNEQFF. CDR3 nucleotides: TGCGCCAGCAGCTTGGAAGGTTCCTACAATGAGCAGTTCTTC.

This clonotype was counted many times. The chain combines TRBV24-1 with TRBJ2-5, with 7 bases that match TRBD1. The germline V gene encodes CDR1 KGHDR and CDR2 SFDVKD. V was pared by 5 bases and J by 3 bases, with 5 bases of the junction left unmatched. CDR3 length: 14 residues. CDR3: CATSGSGTEETQYF. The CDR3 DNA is TGTGCCACCAGTGGCTCCGGGACAGAAGAGACCCAGTACTTC.

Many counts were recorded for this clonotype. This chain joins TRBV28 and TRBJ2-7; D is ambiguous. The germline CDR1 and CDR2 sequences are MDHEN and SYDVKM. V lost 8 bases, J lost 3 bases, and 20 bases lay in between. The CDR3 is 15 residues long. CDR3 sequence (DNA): TGTGCCAGCGCGCGATTGGACGCTAGAGGCTACGAGCAGTACTTC. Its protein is CASARLDARGYEQYF.

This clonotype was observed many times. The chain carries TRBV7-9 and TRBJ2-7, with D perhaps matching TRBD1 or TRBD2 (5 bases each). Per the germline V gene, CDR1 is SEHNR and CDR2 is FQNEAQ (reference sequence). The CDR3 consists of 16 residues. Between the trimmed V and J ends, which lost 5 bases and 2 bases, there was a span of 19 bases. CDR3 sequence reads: CASSGGEAGTTYEQYF. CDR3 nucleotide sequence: TGTGCCAGCAGCGGGGGAGAGGCAGGGACCACCTACGAGCAGTACTTC.

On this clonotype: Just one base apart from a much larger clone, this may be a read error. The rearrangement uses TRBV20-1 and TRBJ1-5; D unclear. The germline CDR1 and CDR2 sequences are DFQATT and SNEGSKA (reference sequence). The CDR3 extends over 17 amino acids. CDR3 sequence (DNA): TGCAGTGCTAGAGATGTGGAAAACCCTTATAGCAATCGGCCCCAGCATTTT. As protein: CSARDVENPYSNRPQHF.

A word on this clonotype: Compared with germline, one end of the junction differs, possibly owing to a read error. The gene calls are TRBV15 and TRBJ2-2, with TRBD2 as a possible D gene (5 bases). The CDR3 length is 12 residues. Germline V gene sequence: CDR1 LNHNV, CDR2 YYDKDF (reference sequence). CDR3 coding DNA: TGTGCCACCAGCACAAACACCGGGGAGCCGTTTTTT. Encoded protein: CATSTNTGEPFF.

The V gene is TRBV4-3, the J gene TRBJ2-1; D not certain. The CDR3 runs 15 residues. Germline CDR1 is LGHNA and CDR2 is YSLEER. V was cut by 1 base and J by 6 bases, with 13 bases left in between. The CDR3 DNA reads TGCGCCAGCAGCCAAGTAAGGTGGGCCCTCAATGAGCAGTTCTTC. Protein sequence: CASSQVRWALNEQFF.

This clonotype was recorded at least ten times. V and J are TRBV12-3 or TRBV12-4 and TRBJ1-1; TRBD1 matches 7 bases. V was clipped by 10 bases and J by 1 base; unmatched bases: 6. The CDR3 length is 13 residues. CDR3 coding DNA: TGTGCCACCCACAGGGGAACGAACACTGAAGCTTTCTTT. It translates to CATHRGTNTEAFF.

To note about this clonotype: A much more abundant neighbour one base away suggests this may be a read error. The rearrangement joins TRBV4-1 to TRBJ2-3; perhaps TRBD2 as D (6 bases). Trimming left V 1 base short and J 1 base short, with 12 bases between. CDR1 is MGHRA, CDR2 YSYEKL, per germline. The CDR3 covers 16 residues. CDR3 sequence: CASSQATSPRTDTQYF. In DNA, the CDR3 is TGCGCCAGCAGCCAAGCAACTAGCCCACGCACAGATACGCAGTATTTT.

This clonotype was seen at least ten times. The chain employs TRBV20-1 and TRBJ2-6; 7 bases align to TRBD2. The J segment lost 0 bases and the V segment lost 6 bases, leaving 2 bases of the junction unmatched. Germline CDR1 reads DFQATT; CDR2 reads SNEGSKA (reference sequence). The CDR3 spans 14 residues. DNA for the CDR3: TGCAGTGCAACGGGGGGCTCTGGGGCCAACGTCCTGACTTTC. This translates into CSATGGSGANVLTF.

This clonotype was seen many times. CDR3 bases: TGCAGCGTTGGGACTAGCGGGAGGACAGATACGCAGTATTTT. It yields the protein CSVGTSGRTDTQYF. The V and J genes are TRBV29-1 and TRBJ2-3, with 14 bases fitting TRBD2. V lost 4 bases, J lost 3 bases, and 0 bases stayed unmatched. The CDR3 is 14 amino acids. Per germline, CDR1 SQVTM and CDR2 ANQGSEA.

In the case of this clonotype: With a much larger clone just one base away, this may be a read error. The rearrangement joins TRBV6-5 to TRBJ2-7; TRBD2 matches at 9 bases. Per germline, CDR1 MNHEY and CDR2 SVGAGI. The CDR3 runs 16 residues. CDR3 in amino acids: CAGSDHSGSPVFEQYF. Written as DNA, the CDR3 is TGTGCCGGCAGTGATCATAGCGGGAGCCCCGTCTTCGAGCAGTACTTC.

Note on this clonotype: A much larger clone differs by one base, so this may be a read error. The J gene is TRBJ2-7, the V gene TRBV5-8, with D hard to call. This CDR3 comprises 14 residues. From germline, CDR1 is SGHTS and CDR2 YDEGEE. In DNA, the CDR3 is TGTGCCTGCAGCTTCAGGTCCGGCTCCTACGAGCAGTACTTC. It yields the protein CACSFRSGSYEQYF. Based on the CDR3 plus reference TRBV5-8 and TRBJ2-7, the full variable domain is EAGVTQSPTHLIKTRGQQATLRCSPISGHTSVYWYQQALGLGLQFLLWYDEGEERNRGNFPPRFSGRQFPNYSSELNVNALELEDSALYLCACSFRSGSYEQYFGPGTRLTVT.

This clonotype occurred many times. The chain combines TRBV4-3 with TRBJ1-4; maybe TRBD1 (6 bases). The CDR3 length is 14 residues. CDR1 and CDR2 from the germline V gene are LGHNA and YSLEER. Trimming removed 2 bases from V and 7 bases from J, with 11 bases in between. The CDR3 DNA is TGCGCCAGCAGCCAAAACAGGGTTGGTGAAAAACTGTTTTTT. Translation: CASSQNRVGEKLFF.

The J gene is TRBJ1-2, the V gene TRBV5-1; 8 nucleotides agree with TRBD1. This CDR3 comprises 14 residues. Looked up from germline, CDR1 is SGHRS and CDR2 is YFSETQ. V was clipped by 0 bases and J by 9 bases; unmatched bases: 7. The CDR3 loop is CASSLGQGNTSYTF. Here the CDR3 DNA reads TGCGCCAGCAGCTTGGGACAGGGGAATACTAGCTACACCTTC. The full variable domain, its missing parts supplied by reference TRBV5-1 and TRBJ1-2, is KAGVTQTPRYLIKTRGQQVTLSCSPISGHRSVSWYQQTPGQGLQFLFEYFSETQRNKGNFPGRFSGRQFSNSRSEMNVSTLELGDSALYLCASSLGQGNTSYTFGSGTRLTVV.

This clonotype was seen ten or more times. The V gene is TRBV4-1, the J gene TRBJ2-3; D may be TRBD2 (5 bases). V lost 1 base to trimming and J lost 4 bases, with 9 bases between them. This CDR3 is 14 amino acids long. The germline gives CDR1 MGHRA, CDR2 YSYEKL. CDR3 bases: TGCGCCAGCAGCCAAGGAGGGATCCCAGATACGCAGTATTTT. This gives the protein CASSQGGIPDTQYF.

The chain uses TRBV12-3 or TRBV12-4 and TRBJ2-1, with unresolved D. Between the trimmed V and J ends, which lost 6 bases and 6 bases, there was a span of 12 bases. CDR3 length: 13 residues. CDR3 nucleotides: TGTGCCAGCAGCCCGATAGCAGGCAATGAGCAGTTCTTC. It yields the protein CASSPIAGNEQFF.

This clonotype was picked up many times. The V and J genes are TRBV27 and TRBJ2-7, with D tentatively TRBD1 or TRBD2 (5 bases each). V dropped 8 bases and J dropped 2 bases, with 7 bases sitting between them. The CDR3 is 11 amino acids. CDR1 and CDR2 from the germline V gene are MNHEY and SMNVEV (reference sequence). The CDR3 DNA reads TGTGCCAGCGGGACCCCCTACGAGCAGTACTTC. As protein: CASGTPYEQYF.

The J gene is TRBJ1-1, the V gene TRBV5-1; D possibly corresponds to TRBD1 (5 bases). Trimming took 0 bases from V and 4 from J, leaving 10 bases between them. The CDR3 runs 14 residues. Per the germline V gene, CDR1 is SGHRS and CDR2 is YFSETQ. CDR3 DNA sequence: TGCGCCAGCAGCTTGGGTCAGGGCTGCACTGAAGCTTTCTTT. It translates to CASSLGQGCTEAFF.

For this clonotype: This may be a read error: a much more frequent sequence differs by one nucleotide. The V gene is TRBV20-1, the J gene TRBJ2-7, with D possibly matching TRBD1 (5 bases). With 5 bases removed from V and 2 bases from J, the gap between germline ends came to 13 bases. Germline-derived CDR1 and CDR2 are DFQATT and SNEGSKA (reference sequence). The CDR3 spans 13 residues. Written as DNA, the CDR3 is TGCAGTGCTGGATCAGGGTTCACCTACGAGCAGTACTTC. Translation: CSAGSGFTYEQYF.

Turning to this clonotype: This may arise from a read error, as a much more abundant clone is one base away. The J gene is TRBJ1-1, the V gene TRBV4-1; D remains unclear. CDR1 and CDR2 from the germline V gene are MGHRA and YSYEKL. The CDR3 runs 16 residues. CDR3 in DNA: TGCGCCAGCGGCCAAGAATTAGATCTGGGTGTCACTGAAGCTTTCTTT. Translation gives CASGQELDLGVTEAFF.

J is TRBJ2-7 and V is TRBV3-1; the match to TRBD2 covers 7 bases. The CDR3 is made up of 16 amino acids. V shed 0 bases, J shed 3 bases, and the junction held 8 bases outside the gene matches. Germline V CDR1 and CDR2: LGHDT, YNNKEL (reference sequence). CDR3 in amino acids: CASSQDIGLAVYEQYF. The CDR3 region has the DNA TGTGCCAGCAGCCAAGATATAGGGCTAGCGGTCTACGAGCAGTACTTC.

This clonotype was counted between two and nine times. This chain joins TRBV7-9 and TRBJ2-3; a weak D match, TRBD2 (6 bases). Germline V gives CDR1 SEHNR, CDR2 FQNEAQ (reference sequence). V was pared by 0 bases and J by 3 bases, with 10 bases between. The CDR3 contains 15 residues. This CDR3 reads CASSLASGITDTQYF. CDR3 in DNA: TGTGCCAGCAGCTTAGCTAGCGGAATTACAGATACGCAGTATTTT.

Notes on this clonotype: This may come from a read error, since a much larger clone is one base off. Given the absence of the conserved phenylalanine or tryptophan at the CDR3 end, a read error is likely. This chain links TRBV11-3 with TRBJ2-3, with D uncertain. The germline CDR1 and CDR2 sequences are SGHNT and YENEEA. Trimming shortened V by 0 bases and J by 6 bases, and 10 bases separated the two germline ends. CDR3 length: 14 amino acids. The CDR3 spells CASSLDPLADTQYL. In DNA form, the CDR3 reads TGTGCCAGCAGCTTAGACCCACTGGCGGATACGCAGTATCTT.

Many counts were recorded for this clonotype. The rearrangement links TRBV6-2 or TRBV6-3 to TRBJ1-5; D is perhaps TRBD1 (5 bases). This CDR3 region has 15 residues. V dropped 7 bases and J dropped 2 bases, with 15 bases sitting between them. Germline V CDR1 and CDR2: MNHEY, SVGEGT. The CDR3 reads CASTRSGLGNQPQHF. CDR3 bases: TGTGCCAGCACTCGGTCGGGGCTTGGCAATCAGCCCCAGCATTTT.